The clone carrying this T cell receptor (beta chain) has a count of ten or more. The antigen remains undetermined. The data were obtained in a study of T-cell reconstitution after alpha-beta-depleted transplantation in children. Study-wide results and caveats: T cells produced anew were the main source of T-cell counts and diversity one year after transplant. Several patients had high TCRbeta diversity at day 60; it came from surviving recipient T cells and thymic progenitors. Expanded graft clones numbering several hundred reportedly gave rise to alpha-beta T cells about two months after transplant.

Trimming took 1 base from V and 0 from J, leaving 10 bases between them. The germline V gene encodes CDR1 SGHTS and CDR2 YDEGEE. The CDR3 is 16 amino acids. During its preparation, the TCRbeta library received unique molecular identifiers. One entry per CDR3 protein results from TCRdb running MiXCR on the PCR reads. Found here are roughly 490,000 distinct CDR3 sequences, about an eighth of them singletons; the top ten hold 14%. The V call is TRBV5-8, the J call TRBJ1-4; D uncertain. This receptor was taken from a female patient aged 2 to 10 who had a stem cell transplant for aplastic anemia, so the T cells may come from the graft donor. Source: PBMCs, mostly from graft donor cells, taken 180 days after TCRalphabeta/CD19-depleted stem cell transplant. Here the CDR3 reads CASSLLYSATNEKLFF. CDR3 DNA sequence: TGTGCCAGCAGCTTGCTCTATTCGGCAACTAATGAAAAACTGTTTTTT.